This TCR beta chain came from a study of T cell repertoires in cytomegalovirus infection. Across the study: Both recently identified HLA-C-restricted and well-studied HLA-B-restricted CMV epitopes were used in the study. Public TCR beta signatures indicated both CMV infection and matching HLA type.

MiXCR, run by TCRdb on the reads, gives a single entry per CDR3 protein. The data hold some 700,000 distinct CDR3 sequences, with around 35% observed a single time. In germline, CDR1 is MNHNS, CDR2 SASEGT. V was clipped by 3 bases and J by 5 bases; unmatched bases: 9. The CDR3 covers 15 residues. This clonotype was observed a few times. What it binds is unknown. Study-wide results and caveats: Ex vivo, HLA-C-restricted CMV-specific TCR beta clonotypes prevailed over the rest of the response.

V usage is TRBV6-1 and J usage is TRBJ1-1, with 7 bases aligning to TRBD1. The sequence was obtained from a human donor in good health (CMV status not recorded). Some clones in this sample may be carry-over from other donors' samples. This material consisted of cultured PBMCs, taken from culture after CMV antigen stimulation. The CDR3 DNA sequence: TGTGCCAGCAGTGATGAGCCAGGGGGGGGGACTGAAGCTTTCTTT. This codes for CASSDEPGGGTEAFF.